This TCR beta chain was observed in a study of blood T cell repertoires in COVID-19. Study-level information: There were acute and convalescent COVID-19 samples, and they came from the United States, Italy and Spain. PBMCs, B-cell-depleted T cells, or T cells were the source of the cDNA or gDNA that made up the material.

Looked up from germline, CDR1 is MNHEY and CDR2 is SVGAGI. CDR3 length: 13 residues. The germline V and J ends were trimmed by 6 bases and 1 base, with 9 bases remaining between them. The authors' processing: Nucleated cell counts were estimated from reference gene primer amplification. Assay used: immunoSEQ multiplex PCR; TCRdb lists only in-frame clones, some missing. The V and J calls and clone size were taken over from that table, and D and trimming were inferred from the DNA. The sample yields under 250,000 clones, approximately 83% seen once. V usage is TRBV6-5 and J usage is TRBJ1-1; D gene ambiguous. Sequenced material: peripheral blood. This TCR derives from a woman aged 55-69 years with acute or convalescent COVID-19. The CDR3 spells CASRRKWNTEAFF. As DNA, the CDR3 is TGTGCCAGCAGGCGGAAATGGAACACTGAAGCTTTCTTT.